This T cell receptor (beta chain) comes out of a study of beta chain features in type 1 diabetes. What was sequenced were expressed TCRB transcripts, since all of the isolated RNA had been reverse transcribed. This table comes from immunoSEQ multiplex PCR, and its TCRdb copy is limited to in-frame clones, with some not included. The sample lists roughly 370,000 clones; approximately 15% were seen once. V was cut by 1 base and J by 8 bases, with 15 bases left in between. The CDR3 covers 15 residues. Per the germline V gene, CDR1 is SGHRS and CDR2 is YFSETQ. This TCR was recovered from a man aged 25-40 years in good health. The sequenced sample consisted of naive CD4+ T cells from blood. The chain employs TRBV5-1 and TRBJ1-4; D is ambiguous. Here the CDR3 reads CASSLLSTRGEKLFF. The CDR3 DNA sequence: TGCGCCAGCAGCTTGCTCTCAACCCGCGGAGAAAAACTGTTTTTT.